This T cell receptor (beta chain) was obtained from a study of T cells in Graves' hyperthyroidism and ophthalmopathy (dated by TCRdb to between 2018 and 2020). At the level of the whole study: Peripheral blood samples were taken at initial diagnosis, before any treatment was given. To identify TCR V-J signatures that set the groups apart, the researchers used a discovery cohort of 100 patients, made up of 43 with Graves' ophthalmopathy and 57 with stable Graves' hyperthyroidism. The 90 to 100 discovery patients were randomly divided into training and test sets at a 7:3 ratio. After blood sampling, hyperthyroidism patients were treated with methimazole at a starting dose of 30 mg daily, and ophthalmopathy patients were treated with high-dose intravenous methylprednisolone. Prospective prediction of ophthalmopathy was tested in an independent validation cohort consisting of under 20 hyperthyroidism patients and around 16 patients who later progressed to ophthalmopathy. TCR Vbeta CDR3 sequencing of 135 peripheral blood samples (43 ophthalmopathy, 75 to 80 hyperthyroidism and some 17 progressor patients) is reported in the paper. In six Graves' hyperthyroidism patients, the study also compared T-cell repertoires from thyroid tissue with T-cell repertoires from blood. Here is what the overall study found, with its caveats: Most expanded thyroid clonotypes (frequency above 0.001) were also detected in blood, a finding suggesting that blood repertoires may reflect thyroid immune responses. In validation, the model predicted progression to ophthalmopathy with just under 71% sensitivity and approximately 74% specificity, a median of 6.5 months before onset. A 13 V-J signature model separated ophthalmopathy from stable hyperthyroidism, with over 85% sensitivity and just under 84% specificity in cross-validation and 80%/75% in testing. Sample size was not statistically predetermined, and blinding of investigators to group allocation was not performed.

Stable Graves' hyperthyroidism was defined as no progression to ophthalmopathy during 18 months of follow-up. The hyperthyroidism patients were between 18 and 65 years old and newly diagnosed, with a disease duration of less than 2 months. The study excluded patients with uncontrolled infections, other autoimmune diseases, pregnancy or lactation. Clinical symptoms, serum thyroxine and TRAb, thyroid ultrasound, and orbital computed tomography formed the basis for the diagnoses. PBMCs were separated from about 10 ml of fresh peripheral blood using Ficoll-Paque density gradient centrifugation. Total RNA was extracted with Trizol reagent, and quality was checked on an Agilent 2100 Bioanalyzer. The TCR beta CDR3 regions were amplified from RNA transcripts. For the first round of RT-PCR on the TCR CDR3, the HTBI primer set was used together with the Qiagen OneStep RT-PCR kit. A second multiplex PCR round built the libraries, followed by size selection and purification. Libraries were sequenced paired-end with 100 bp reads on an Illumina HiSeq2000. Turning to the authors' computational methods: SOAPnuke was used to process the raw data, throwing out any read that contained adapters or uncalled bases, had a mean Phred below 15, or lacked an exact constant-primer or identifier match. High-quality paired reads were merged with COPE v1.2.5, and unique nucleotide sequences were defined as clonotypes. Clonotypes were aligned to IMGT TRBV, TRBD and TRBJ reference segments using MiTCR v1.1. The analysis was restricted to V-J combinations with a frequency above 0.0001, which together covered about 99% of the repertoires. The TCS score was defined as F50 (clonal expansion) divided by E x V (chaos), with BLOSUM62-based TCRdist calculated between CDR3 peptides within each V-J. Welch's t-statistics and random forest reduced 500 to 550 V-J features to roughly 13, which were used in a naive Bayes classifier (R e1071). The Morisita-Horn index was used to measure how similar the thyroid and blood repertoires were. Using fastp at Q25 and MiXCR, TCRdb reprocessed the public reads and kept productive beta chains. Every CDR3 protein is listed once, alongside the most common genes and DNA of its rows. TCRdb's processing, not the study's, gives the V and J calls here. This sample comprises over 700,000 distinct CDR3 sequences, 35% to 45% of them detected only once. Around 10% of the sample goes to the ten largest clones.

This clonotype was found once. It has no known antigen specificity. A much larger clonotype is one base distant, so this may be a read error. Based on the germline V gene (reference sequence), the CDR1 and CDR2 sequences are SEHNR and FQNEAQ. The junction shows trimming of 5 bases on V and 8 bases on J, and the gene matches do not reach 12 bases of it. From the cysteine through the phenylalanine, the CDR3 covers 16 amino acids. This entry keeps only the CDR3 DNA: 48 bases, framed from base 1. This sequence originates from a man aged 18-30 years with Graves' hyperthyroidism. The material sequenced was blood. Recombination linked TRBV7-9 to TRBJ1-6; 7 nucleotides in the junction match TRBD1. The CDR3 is CASSEAGIGGDSPLHF. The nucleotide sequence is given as TGTGCCAGCAGCGAAGCCGGGATAGGGGGCGATTCACCCCTCCACTTT.